This TCR beta chain was obtained from a study of blood T cells in healthy people across ages. Findings and caveats of the study: Bulk PBMC profiling left naive and antigen-experienced comparisons inconclusive. Older individuals had lower TCR beta diversity per million T cells (the decline was roughly linear).

This clonotype was detected a few times. The antigen is not known. PCR was performed a second time for roughly 7 to 12 cycles using a sample-barcoded 5' primer and a J-beta primer mix. TCRdb re-called the 5' RACE reads through MiXCR, storing one row per CDR3 protein. The data show 650,000 to 700,000 distinct CDR3 sequences, with over 40% seen just once and roughly 13% held by the top ten. This CDR3 contains 14 residues. Germline V CDR1 and CDR2: ENHRY, SYGVKD. V lost 3 bases, J lost 7 bases, and 13 bases lay in between. The sequence was obtained from a woman aged 80 or over in good health. The sequenced sample was blood. The chain combines TRBV10-3 with TRBJ1-3, with D unresolved. CDR3 residues: CAISEESKANTIYF. The CDR3 coding sequence is TGTGCCATCAGTGAAGAGTCCAAGGCCAACACCATATATTTT.